These 5 T cell receptor beta chains share one sample of origin, sequenced in a study of T cells after yellow fever vaccination. TCRdb itself ran the 5' RACE reads through MiXCR, one entry per CDR3 protein. The repertoire holds roughly 250,000 distinct CDR3 sequences, with 10% to 15% as singletons. The sample in question was CD4+ T cells sorted from PBMCs, obtained 45 days after the yellow fever booster vaccination. The receptors were sampled from a man aged 30 to 39 who received the YFV17D yellow fever vaccine.

This clonotype occurred a few times. Here the CDR3 reads CASSPTLANYEQYF. The CDR3 region has the DNA TGTGCCAGCAGCCCTACACTAGCGAACTACGAGCAGTACTTC. The chain uses TRBV7-2 and TRBJ2-7, with 7 bases lining up with TRBD2. V was pared by 5 bases and J by 3 bases, with 7 bases of the junction left unmatched. The CDR3 is 14 residues long. The V gene's germline CDR1 is SGHTA and CDR2 FQGNSA.

This chain links TRBV7-2 with TRBJ2-1, with 8 bases matching TRBD2. From germline, CDR1 is SGHTA and CDR2 FQGNSA. This CDR3 is 14 amino acids long. With V trimmed by 1 base and J by 9 bases, 5 bases remained unmatched. The CDR3 DNA is TGTGCCAGCAGCTTAGTGAGCGGGAGAGCTGAGCAGTTCTTC. Translating it yields CASSLVSGRAEQFF.

The genes are TRBV5-6 and TRBJ2-2; D gene unclear. There are 14 residues in the CDR3. From germline, CDR1 is SGHDT and CDR2 YYEEEE. V was shortened by 1 base and J by 3 bases, with 7 bases between the two germline ends. CDR3 amino acids: CASSLLGYTGELFF. CDR3 bases: TGTGCCAGCAGCTTGCTAGGGTACACCGGGGAGCTGTTTTTT. The entire variable domain, with the rest obtained from reference TRBV5-6 and TRBJ2-2, is as follows: DAGVTQSPTHLIKTRGQQVTLRCSPKSGHDTVSWYQQALGQGPQFIFQYYEEEERQRGNFPDRFSGHQFPNYSSELNVNALLLGDSALYLCASSLLGYTGELFFGEGSRLTVL.

The chain has TRBV3-1 and TRBJ2-1, with 12 nucleotides matching TRBD2. The CDR3 totals 15 residues. CDR1 is LGHDT, CDR2 YNNKEL, per germline (reference sequence). The junction had 13 bases not matched to a gene; V was cut back by 10 bases and J by 9 bases. The CDR3 DNA is TGTGCCACCAACGCCGGGACTAGCGGGTTTGGTGAGCAGTTCTTC. As protein: CATNAGTSGFGEQFF.

The J gene is TRBJ2-5, the V gene TRBV12-3 or TRBV12-4; D gene uncertain. V lost 4 bases and J 3 bases, leaving 6 bases between the germline ends. This CDR3 has 12 residues. This CDR3 is CASSSKKETQYF. DNA of the CDR3: TGTGCCAGCAGTTCAAAGAAAGAGACCCAGTACTTC.